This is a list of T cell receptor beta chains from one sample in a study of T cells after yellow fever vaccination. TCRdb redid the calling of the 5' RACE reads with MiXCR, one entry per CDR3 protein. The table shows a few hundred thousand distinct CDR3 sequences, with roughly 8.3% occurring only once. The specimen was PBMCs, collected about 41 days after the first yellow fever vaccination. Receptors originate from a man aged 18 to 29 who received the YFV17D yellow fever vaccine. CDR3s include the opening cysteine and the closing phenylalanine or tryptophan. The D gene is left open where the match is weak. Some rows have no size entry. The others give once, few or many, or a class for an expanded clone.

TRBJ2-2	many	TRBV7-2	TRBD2	TGTGCCAGCAGCCCACAGCGGGGTACCGGGGAGCTGTTTTTT	CASSPQRGTGELFF
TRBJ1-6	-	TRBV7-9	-	TGTGCCAGCAGCTTAAACGGGGCGTTGGAATCACCCCTCCACTTT	CASSLNGALESPLHF
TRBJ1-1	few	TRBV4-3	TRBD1	TGCGCCAGCAGCCCCCGACAGGGAGGGACCACTGAAGCTTTCTTT	CASSPRQGGTTEAFF
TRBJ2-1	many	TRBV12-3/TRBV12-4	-	TGTGCCAGCACCCGGGGACTCCTCAATGAGCAGTTCTTC	CASTRGLLNEQFF
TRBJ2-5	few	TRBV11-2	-	TGTGCCAGCAGCTTGTGGCTAGCCGGTGAGACCCAGTACTTC	CASSLWLAGETQYF
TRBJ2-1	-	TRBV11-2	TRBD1	TGTGCCAGCAGCTCGCCGGACAGGCGCCGAATAAGCTCCTACAATGAGCAGTTCTTC	CASSSPDRRRISSYNEQFF
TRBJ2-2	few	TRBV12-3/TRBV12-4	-	TGTGCCAGCAGTTTCTTGGGGGGCAGGACCGGGGAGCTGTTTTTT	CASSFLGGRTGELFF
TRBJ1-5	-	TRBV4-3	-	TGCGCCAGCAGCCAAGGGATGAATCAGCCCCAGCATTTT	CASSQGMNQPQHF
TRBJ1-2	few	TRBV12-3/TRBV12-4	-	TGTGCCAGCAGTCTTGACAGGCTTCGGGGGGGCTACACCTTC	CASSLDRLRGGYTF
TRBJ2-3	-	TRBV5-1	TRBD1	TGCGCCAGCAGCGAGGGACAGGCCACAGATACGCAGTATTTT	CASSEGQATDTQYF
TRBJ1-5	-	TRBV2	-	TGTGCCAGCAGTGAAGCGGGCGGGTATCAGCCCCAGCATTTT	CASSEAGGYQPQHF
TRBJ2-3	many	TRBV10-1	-	TGCGCCAGCAGTGAGGACCGGGAGATGGGGACAGATACGCAGTATTTT	CASSEDREMGTDTQYF
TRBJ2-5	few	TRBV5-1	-	TGCGCCAGCAGCTCAAACTTCCAGACCCAGTACTTC	CASSSNFQTQYF
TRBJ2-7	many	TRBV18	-	TGTGCCAGCTCACCACCCGACGGGTACGAGCAGTACTTC	CASSPPDGYEQYF
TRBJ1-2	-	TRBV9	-	TGTGCCAGCAGCTCGAGGGGGATTTACACCTTC	CASSSRGIYTF
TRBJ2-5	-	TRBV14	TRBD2	TGTGCCAGCAGTCGAAATCAGGGCGGGAGCGAGACCCAGTACTTC	CASSRNQGGSETQYF
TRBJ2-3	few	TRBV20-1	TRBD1	TGCAGTGCTACCCGACAGGGGGCATTTAATACGCAGTATTTT	CSATRQGAFNTQYF
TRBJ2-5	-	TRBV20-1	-	TGCAGTGCTAGTCCTAGGCGTAGAGTCCAAGAGACCCAGTACTTC	CSASPRRRVQETQYF
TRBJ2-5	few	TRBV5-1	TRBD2	TGCGCCAGCAGCCAGACTAGCGGCGAGGGGACCCAGTACTTC	CASSQTSGEGTQYF
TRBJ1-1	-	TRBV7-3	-	TGTGCCAGCAGCCCGGGATCCGCCCACACTGAAGCTTTCTTT	CASSPGSAHTEAFF
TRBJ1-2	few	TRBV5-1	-	TGCGCCAGCAGCTTGGCCACGACCGCTACTAACTATGGCTACACCTTC	CASSLATTATNYGYTF
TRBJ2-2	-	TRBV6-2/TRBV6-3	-	TGTGCCAGCAGGCACAGCCTCTCCGGACAAAGTCGAGCCAGAGACACCGGGGAGCTGTTTTTT	CASRHSLSGQSRARDTGELFF
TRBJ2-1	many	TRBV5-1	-	TGCGCCAGCACTCCCACCGACAGGTCCGGGATCTACTCCTACAATGAGCAGTTCTTC	CASTPTDRSGIYSYNEQFF
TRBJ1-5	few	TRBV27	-	TGTGCCAGCAGGGTGGGGAAAGGTCAGCCCCAGCATTTT	CASRVGKGQPQHF
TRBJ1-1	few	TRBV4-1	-	TGCGCCAGCAGCCAACCCACCAAGGGAAACACTGAAGCTTTCTTT	CASSQPTKGNTEAFF
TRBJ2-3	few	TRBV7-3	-	TGTGCCAGCAGCTTAATTGGGGGCTCGGATACGCAGTATTTT	CASSLIGGSDTQYF
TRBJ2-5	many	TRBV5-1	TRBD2	TGCGCCAGCAGCTTTTGGAGTCAGAGCGGGAAGACCCAGTACTTC	CASSFWSQSGKTQYF
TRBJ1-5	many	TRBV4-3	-	TGCGCCAGCAGCCAAGATGTCAGGGGCAATCAGCCCCAGCATTTT	CASSQDVRGNQPQHF
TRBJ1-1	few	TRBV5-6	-	TGTGCCAGCAGCTTGGTTAGCCCTAGCACTGAAGCTTTCTTT	CASSLVSPSTEAFF
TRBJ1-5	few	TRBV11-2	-	TGTGCCAGCAGCGGCCGGGAAGATCAGCCCCAGCATTTT	CASSGREDQPQHF
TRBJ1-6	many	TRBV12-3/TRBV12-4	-	TGTGCCAGCAGTTCCGGCGGATTCTCCTATAATTCACCCCTCCACTTT	CASSSGGFSYNSPLHF
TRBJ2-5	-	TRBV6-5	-	TGTGCCAGCAGTTGGACTTCTCAAGAGACCCAGTACTTC	CASSWTSQETQYF
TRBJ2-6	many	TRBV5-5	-	TGTGCCAGCAGCTTGACTACGTTCAGGGCCAACGTCCTGACTTTC	CASSLTTFRANVLTF
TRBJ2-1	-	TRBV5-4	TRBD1	TGTGCCAGCAGCTCGACAGGACAGGGCCTGAATGAGGAGCAGTTCTTC	CASSSTGQGLNEEQFF
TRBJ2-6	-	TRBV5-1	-	TGCGCCAGCAGCTTTACAGTAACTGGGGCCAACGTCCTGACTTTC	CASSFTVTGANVLTF
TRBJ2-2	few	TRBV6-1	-	TGTGCCAGCAGTCAGGGCCTCGGGCGGACCGGGGAGCTGTTTTTT	CASSQGLGRTGELFF
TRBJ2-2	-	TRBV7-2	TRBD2	TGTGCCAGCAGCGGAGGGACTAGCGGGGGGAGTCGGGAGCTGTTTTTT	CASSGGTSGGSRELFF
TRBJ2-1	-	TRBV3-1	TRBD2	TGTGCCAGCAGCCAAGATTCGAGGCTAGCGGGGCTTGATGAGCAGTTCTTC	CASSQDSRLAGLDEQFF
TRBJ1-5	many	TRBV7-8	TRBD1	TGTGCCAGCAGCGCCCTGACAGGGAATCTCGCTCAGCCCCAGCATTTT	CASSALTGNLAQPQHF